This T cell receptor beta chain was sequenced in a study of read filtering for tumor transcriptome and immune sequencing. Molecular barcoded adaptors covering alpha/delta and beta/gamma chains were used on roughly 400 ng RNA. TCRdb independently ran MiXCR on the reads; one entry per CDR3 protein. Counted here are some 24,000 distinct CDR3 sequences, around a fifth occurring once; the ten biggest clones make up around 49%. The TCR was taken from a donor older than 35 with multiple myeloma. The specimen was a population of CD138-negative cells sorted from bone marrow.

The CDR3 region has the DNA TGTGCCAGCAGCTTAGTAGGCCCCAATCAGCCCCAGCATTTT. Translated: CASSLVGPNQPQHF. The chain couples TRBV7-9 to TRBJ1-5; D remains ambiguous. Looked up from germline, CDR1 is SEHNR and CDR2 is FQNEAQ (reference sequence). The CDR3 runs to 14 residues. Deletions cut 1 base from V and 3 bases from J, with 7 bases between.